These T cell receptor beta chains were read from a single sample in a study of shared clonotypes between healthy human individuals. Clones were sequenced by immunoSEQ multiplex PCR, and TCRdb holds only the in-frame ones, with some missing. Altogether about 2 million clones are present, about 94% being singletons, with the ten largest covering 0.85% to 1.3%. Sequencing was performed on naive CD8+ T cells sorted from blood. These receptors were taken from a young man in good health. Both conserved end residues are part of each CDR3. Fields, in order: J gene, clone size, D gene, V gene, CDR3 protein, CDR3 DNA. D genes are given only for firm matches. Where a row states a size, it is once, few, many or the class of an expanded clone; other rows omit it.

>TRBJ2-1|.|TRBD2|TRBV7-6
CASSPIVPGLAGVGGNEQFF
TGTGCCAGCAGCCCCATCGTTCCGGGACTAGCGGGAGTCGGGGGCAATGAGCAGTTCTTC
>TRBJ2-7|.|.|TRBV7-9
CASVDTGSSYEQYF
TGTGCCAGCGTTGATACAGGGTCTTCCTACGAGCAGTACTTC
>TRBJ1-1|.|TRBD1|TRBV13
CASSPGGQGGTEAFF
TGTGCCAGCAGCCCCGGAGGCCAGGGGGGCACTGAAGCTTTCTTT
>TRBJ2-7|.|.|TRBV6-6
CASSYSQGTYEQYF
TGTGCCAGCAGTTACTCGCAGGGGACCTACGAGCAGTACTTC
>TRBJ2-1|.|TRBD2|TRBV27
CASRQGTSGGPNNEQFF
TGTGCCAGCAGACAAGGGACTAGCGGGGGGCCGAATAATGAGCAGTTCTTC
>TRBJ2-1|.|.|TRBV28
CASRAGTSEQFF
TGTGCCAGCAGGGCCGGGACCTCTGAGCAGTTCTTC
>TRBJ1-5|.|.|TRBV7-2
CASSLQRHGWPQHF
TGTGCCAGCAGCCTTCAGAGACACGGCTGGCCCCAGCATTTT
>TRBJ2-1|.|.|TRBV4-1
CASSQGLGDNEQFF
TGCGCCAGCAGCCAAGGACTGGGCGATAATGAGCAGTTCTTC
>TRBJ2-1|.|TRBD2|TRBV6-5
CASSYTSGIMNEQFF
TGTGCCAGCAGTTACACTAGCGGGATTATGAATGAGCAGTTCTTC
>TRBJ2-1|.|.|TRBV14
CASSNNEQFF
TGTGCCAGCAGCAACAATGAGCAGTTCTTC
>TRBJ1-4|.|.|TRBV30
CAWGTGSAIEKLFF
TGTGCCTGGGGGACCGGGAGCGCAATTGAAAAACTGTTTTTT
>TRBJ2-7|.|.|TRBV2
CASTTSTMGKAYEQYF
TGTGCCAGCACTACCTCGACAATGGGTAAGGCCTACGAGCAGTACTTC
>TRBJ1-1|.|TRBD1|TRBV2
CASSEEGQGTGGFEAFF
TGTGCCAGCAGTGAAGAGGGACAGGGAACAGGAGGGTTTGAAGCTTTCTTT
>TRBJ1-1|.|.|TRBV19
CASSIGNTEAFF
TGTGCCAGTAGTATCGGCAACACTGAAGCTTTCTTT
>TRBJ1-1|.|.|TRBV7-6
CASSPGRLNTEAFF
TGTGCCAGCAGCCCAGGGCGGTTGAACACTGAAGCTTTCTTT
>TRBJ2-1|.|TRBD1|TRBV2
CASSESETGAYNEQFF
TGTGCCAGCAGTGAATCTGAGACAGGGGCCTACAATGAGCAGTTCTTC
>TRBJ2-5|.|.|TRBV5-6
CASSSTPYQETQYF
TGTGCCAGCAGCTCGACACCGTACCAAGAGACCCAGTACTTC
>TRBJ2-7|.|TRBD2|TRBV7-9
CASSGLAGVTYEQYF
TGTGCCAGCAGCGGACTAGCGGGGGTGACCTACGAGCAGTACTTC
>TRBJ1-1|few|TRBD1|TRBV9
CASSALRDRGRGTEAFF
TGTGCCAGCAGCGCCTTACGGGACAGGGGACGGGGCACTGAAGCTTTCTTT
>TRBJ2-3|.|TRBD2|TRBV6-4
CASSQRGAADTQYF
TGTGCCAGCAGCCAGCGGGGGGCCGCAGATACGCAGTATTTT
>TRBJ2-7|once|TRBD1|TRBV28
CASSPTGWYEQYF
TGTGCCAGCAGTCCGACAGGGTGGTACGAGCAGTACTTC
>TRBJ2-1|.|TRBD2|TRBV13
CASSSRLADYNEQFF
TGTGCCAGCAGCTCGCGCCTAGCGGACTACAATGAGCAGTTCTTC
>TRBJ1-2|.|.|TRBV4-3
CASSPGASYGYTF
TGCGCCAGCAGCCCAGGGGCGAGCTATGGCTACACCTTC
>TRBJ2-1|.|.|TRBV7-9
CASSLTDSYNEQFF
TGTGCCAGCAGCCTTACCGACTCCTACAATGAGCAGTTCTTC
>TRBJ2-5|.|TRBD1|TRBV7-9
CASSQNTGGAVETQYF
TGTGCCAGCAGCCAAAACACAGGGGGCGCTGTGGAGACCCAGTACTTC
>TRBJ2-3|.|TRBD1|TRBV30
CAWAGGDTQYF
TGTGCCTGGGCAGGGGGTGATACGCAGTATTTT
>TRBJ1-4|.|.|TRBV15
CATSAGTLGEKLFF
TGTGCCACGTCCGCAGGGACCCTAGGGGAAAAACTGTTTTTT
>TRBJ1-6|.|.|TRBV25-1
CASSRGYNSPLHF
TGTGCCAGTAGCAGGGGTTATAATTCACCCCTCCACTTT
>TRBJ2-3|.|TRBD2|TRBV7-8
CASSLDPLGAGGPKGTDTQYF
TGTGCCAGCAGCTTAGATCCCCTCGGGGCGGGGGGGCCCAAGGGCACAGATACGCAGTATTTT
>TRBJ2-5|.|.|TRBV6-6
CASSYLGPQETQYF
TGTGCCAGCAGTTATTTAGGGCCCCAAGAGACCCAGTACTTC
>TRBJ2-7|.|.|TRBV5-6
CASSPEPGYEQYF
TGTGCCAGCAGCCCGGAGCCTGGCTACGAGCAGTACTTC
>TRBJ2-2|.|.|TRBV27
CASSLTNTGELFF
TGTGCCAGCAGTTTAACCAACACCGGGGAGCTGTTTTTT
>TRBJ1-6|.|.|TRBV7-8
CASSLHGELISSFNSPLHF
TGTGCCAGCAGCTTACATGGGGAATTGATCAGCTCCTTTAATTCACCCCTCCACTTT
>TRBJ1-1|.|.|TRBV7-9
CASSPWGNTEAFF
TGTGCCAGCAGCCCCTGGGGGAACACTGAAGCTTTCTTT
>TRBJ2-7|.|.|TRBV7-9
CASSPGLAGSYEQYF
TGTGCCAGCAGCCCGGGGCTGGCGGGGTCCTACGAGCAGTACTTC
>TRBJ2-1|few|TRBD2|TRBV25-1
CASSEWVAGAKNEQFF
TGTGCCAGCAGTGAATGGGTAGCGGGAGCGAAGAATGAGCAGTTCTTC
>TRBJ2-5|.|TRBD2|TRBV30
CAWSAQGLAGAWETQYF
TGTGCCTGGAGTGCCCAGGGACTAGCGGGAGCTTGGGAGACCCAGTACTTC
>TRBJ2-5|once|.|TRBV28
CASSLQGRGETQYF
TGTGCCAGCAGTTTGCAGGGCAGGGGTGAGACCCAGTACTTC
>TRBJ2-1|.|.|TRBV5-1
CASSPDRNYNEQFF
TGCGCCAGCAGCCCCGACAGGAACTACAATGAGCAGTTCTTC
>TRBJ2-3|.|TRBD2|TRBV30
CAWILGAGEDTQYF
TGTGCCTGGATCCTCGGAGCGGGAGAAGATACGCAGTATTTT
>TRBJ1-3|.|.|TRBV4-1
CASSQVYGGNTIYF
TGCGCCAGCAGCCAGGTTTACGGTGGAAACACCATATATTTT
>TRBJ1-1|.|.|TRBV4-1
CASSQDPLGEAFF
TGCGCCAGCAGCCAAGATCCGCTAGGGGAAGCTTTCTTT
>TRBJ1-1|.|.|TRBV27
CASSLGGNTEAFF
TGTGCCAGCAGTTTGGGCGGCAACACTGAAGCTTTCTTT
>TRBJ1-5|.|.|TRBV6-6
CASSYPRDQPQHF
TGTGCCAGCAGTTATCCCAGGGATCAGCCCCAGCATTTT
>TRBJ1-5|.|TRBD1|TRBV7-9
CASSPPGQSNQPQHF
TGTGCCAGCAGCCCACCGGGACAGTCCAATCAGCCCCAGCATTTT
>TRBJ2-1|.|TRBD2|TRBV5-1
CASSWTSLGDEQFF
TGCGCCAGCAGCTGGACTAGCCTTGGGGATGAGCAGTTCTTC
>TRBJ1-1|.|TRBD1|TRBV5-4
CASSLALGQGVSTEAFF
TGTGCCAGCAGCTTGGCTCTGGGACAGGGGGTGAGCACTGAAGCTTTCTTT
>TRBJ2-7|.|TRBD2|TRBV7-2
CASSIAGGSFEQYF
TGTGCCAGCAGTATAGCGGGAGGATCGTTTGAGCAGTACTTC
>TRBJ1-2|.|.|TRBV5-6
CASSLGGGDGYTF
TGTGCCAGCAGCTTGGGCGGGGGCGATGGCTACACCTTC
>TRBJ2-1|once|.|TRBV7-6
CASSLDRGNEQFF
TGTGCCAGCAGCTTAGATCGGGGGAATGAGCAGTTCTTC
>TRBJ2-7|.|.|TRBV28
CASSFRVLLDYEQYF
TGTGCCAGCAGTTTCCGGGTGCTCCTGGACTACGAGCAGTACTTC
>TRBJ2-1|.|.|TRBV27
CASSLGPGPSSYNEQFF
TGTGCCAGCAGTTTAGGTCCGGGACCCTCCTCCTACAATGAGCAGTTCTTC
>TRBJ2-1|.|TRBD2|TRBV4-3
CASSQDATSGGYNEQFF
TGCGCCAGCAGCCAAGACGCGACTAGCGGAGGTTACAATGAGCAGTTCTTC